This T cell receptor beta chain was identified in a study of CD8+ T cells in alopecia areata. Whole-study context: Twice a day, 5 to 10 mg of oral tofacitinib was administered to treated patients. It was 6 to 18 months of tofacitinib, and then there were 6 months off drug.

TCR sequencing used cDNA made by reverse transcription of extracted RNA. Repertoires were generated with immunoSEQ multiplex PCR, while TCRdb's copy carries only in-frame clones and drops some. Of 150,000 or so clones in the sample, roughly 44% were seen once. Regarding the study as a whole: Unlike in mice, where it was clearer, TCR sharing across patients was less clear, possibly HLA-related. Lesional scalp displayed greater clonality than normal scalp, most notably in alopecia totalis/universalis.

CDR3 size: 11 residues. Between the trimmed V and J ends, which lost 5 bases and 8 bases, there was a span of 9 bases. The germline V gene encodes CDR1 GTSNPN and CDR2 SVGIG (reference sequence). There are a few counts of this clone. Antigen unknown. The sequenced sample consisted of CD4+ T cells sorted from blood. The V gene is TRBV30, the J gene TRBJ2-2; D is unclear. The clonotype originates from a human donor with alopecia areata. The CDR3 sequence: CAWAVSGELFF. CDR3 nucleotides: TGTGCCTGGGCCGTCTCGGGGGAGCTGTTTTTT. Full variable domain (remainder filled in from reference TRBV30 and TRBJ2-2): SQTIHQWPATLVQPVGSPLSLECTVEGTSNPNLYWYRQAAGRGLQLLFYSVGIGQISSEVPQNLSASRPQDRQFILSSKKLLLSDSGFYLCAWAVSGELFFGEGSRLTVL.